This TCR beta chain came from a study of blood T cell repertoires in COVID-19. About the study: Specimens from acute and convalescent COVID-19 originated in the United States, Italy and Spain.

The assay was immunoSEQ multiplex PCR, and TCRdb's table has in-frame clones only and misses some. Seen here are hundreds of thousands of clones, more than 70% observed once, and the top ten hold 0.95% to 1.5%. The CDR3 runs to 16 residues. Germline CDR1 and CDR2: SGDLS and YYNGEE. The V gene end was trimmed by 0 bases and the J gene end by 3 bases; junction bases not matched to a gene: 8. This sequence joins TRBV9 and TRBJ1-1; 7 nucleotides line up with TRBD1. The sample taken for sequencing was PBMCs or T cells enriched from blood (not recorded which). This receptor was identified in a woman between 40 and 55 years old with acute COVID-19. CDR3 in amino acids: CASSVDGDRLYTEAFF. The CDR3 region has the DNA TGTGCCAGCAGCGTAGATGGGGACAGACTTTACACTGAAGCTTTCTTT.